This T cell receptor (beta chain) was sequenced during a study of response to subunit inactivated influenza vaccine. One entry per CDR3 protein, called by TCRdb with MiXCR from the RT-PCR reads. The sample lists some 500,000 distinct CDR3 sequences, over 10% seen once, with around 13% in the top ten. In this sample, this clonotype turned up many times. Antigen unknown. Germline assignment: CDR1 SGHDT and CDR2 YYEEEE. This CDR3 is built from 15 residues. Losses at the gene ends were 2 bases for V and 0 bases for J; bases not matched to a gene: 2. General study findings and limits: That few new T cells are recruited by each seasonal influenza vaccination was the authors' suggestion.

The sample in question was PBMCs from blood, obtained 35 to 45 days after vaccination. The V and J genes are TRBV5-6 and TRBJ2-5; 9 bases map to TRBD2. The receptor comes from a man between 50 and 59 years old who received an inactivated influenza vaccine. The CDR3 DNA follows: TGTGCCAGCAGCTTCGCGGGAGGGTACCAAGAGACCCAGTACTTC. It translates to CASSFAGGYQETQYF.